This T cell receptor beta chain was captured by sequencing in a study of cytomegalovirus exposure and HLA in healthy donors. The PCR had 60 Vbeta and 13 Jbeta primers. Assay: immunoSEQ multiplex PCR; the TCRdb copy retains only in-frame clones and omits some. Here the sample spans under 90,000 clones, about 70% being singletons. The length of the CDR3 is 15 residues. V was pared by 3 bases and J by 2 bases, with 13 bases between. CDR1 and CDR2 from the germline V gene are SGHKS and YYEKEE (reference sequence). Sequenced input: PBMCs. The source is a man aged 35-49 years in good health and CMV-seropositive. The J gene is TRBJ2-3, the V gene TRBV5-5; D remains ambiguous. CDR3 sequence: CASSSPTGLTDTQYF. CDR3 bases: TGTGCCAGCAGCTCTCCGACTGGCCTCACAGATACGCAGTATTTT.